What follows is one T cell receptor beta chain and its context. Its antigen remains unidentified. The sample originates from a study of T cells expressing NK-cell markers (dated by TCRdb to about 2020). For the study in its entirety: About eight donors provided sorted CD3+CD56+NKG2C+, CD3+CD56+NKG2C- and CD3+CD56-NKG2C+ T-cell subsets, whose TCR beta-chain repertoires were profiled. Among the eight sequenced donors, seven were HCMV-seropositive and one was HCMV-seronegative. The eight sequenced donors were randomly selected healthy volunteers, three men and five women. Illumina HiSeq 2000/2500, MiSeq or NextSeq was used to sequence libraries as 2 x 150 bp reads.

HCMV serostatus was determined by detecting HCMV-specific IgG in serum with a commercial ELISA kit. Peripheral blood mononuclear cells were isolated from blood by Ficoll density gradient centrifugation. Beyond this particular receptor, the publication reports: Whether the expanded NKG2C-expressing T cell clones were specific for HCMV antigens remained unclear. For roughly 6 donors, the dominant CD3+CD56+NKG2C+ clonotypes were among the top 10 CD8+ clonotypes and accounted for roughly 1.0-8% of CD8+ T cells. Those dominant clonotypes were again the most abundant among CD3+CD56-NKG2C+ cells in several donors, at about 28.3-65%.

Including the terminal cysteine and phenylalanine, the CDR3 comprises 12 residues. DNA is not recorded here. According to the germline V gene, CDR1 reads SGHRS and CDR2 reads YFSETQ. Sequencing instrument: Illumina HiSeq 2000. TCR beta cDNA libraries were made by 5'RACE template switching that added a universal primer site and unique molecular identifiers. cDNA synthesis was primed from the TCR beta constant segment, followed by two successive PCR amplification steps. As for the original processing: MIGEC was used to demultiplex reads and group the reads by UMI, and MiTCR was used to assemble and quantify clonotypes. To remove erroneous sequences, TCR cDNA sequences were retained only when supported by two or more reads. The tcR package was used for downstream repertoire analysis, with clonotypes matched between fractions based on CDR3 nucleotide sequence plus V segment. VDJmatch was used to annotate antigen specificity against VDJdb, with one amino acid substitution in CDR3 allowed. Following reprocessing of the reads by TCRdb, the data hold one row per CDR3 protein sequence and no DNA is available. These V and J calls derive from TCRdb rather than the authors' analysis. This sample's records show over 250,000 distinct CDR3 sequences. The ten top clones hold more than 3.5% of the sample.

The clonotype was recovered from a woman aged 18 to 75 in good health. The chain is encoded by TRBV5-1 joined to TRBJ2-7; TCRdb outputs TRBD2, but without DNA this stays unchecked. The sample taken for sequencing was blood T cells: a sorted CD56 or NKG2C T cell subset, CD4+ or CD8+ T cells, or bulk PBMC T cells (not recorded which). This receptor has the CDR3 CASSEGYGEQYF.